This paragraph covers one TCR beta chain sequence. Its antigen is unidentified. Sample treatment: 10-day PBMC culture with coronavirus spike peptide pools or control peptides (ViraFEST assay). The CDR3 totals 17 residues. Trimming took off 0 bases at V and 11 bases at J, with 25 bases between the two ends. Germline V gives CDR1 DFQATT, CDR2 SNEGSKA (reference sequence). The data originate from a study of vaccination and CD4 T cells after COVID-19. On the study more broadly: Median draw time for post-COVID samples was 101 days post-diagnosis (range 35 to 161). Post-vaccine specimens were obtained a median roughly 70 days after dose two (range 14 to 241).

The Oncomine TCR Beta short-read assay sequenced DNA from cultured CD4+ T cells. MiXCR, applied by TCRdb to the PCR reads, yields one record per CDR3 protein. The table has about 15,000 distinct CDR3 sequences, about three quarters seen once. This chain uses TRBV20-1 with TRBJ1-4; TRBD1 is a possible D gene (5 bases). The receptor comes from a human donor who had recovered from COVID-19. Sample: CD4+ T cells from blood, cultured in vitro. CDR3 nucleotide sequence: TGCAGTGCTAGAGATAGGCGGCAGGGCAACGTCGTAGGGAAACTGTTTTTT. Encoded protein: CSARDRRQGNVVGKLFF.